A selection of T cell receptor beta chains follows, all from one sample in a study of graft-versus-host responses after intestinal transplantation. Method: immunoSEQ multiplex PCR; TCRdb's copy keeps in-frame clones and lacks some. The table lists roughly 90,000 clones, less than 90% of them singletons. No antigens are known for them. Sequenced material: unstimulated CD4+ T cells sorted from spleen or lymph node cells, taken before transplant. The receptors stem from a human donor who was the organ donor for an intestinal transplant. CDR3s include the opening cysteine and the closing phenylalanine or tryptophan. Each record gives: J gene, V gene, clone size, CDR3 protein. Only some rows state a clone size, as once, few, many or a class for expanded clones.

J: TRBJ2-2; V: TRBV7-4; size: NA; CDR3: CASSLATLGQGYTGELFF
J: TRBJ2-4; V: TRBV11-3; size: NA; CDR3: CASRYRDRGIQYF
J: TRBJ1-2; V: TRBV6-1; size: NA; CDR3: CASSDLGAYGYTF
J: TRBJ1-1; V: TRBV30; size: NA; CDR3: CAWARQGGTEAFF
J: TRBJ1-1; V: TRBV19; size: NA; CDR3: CASSTRFGTGNTEAFF
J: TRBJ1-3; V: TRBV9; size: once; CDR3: CASSPQGALRGNTIYF
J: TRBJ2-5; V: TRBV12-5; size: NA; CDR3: CASGFGPERVKETQYF
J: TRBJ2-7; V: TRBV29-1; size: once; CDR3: CSVRITGSLYEQYF
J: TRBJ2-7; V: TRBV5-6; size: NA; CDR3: CASSLGWSGAYEQYF
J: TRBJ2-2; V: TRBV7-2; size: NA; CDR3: CASSLALGGLYPGELFF
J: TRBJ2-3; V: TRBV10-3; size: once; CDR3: CAIKASGSADTQYF